This T cell receptor beta chain derives from a study of beta chain features in type 1 diabetes. General study points: Patients with type 1 diabetes showed fewer VDJ junction insertions and more deletions. Shorter templates might be favored by PCR, equally in patients and controls. Among patients, naive, central memory and Treg TCRB repertoires appeared more similar than among healthy donors.

The study reverse transcribed the entire isolated RNA, so it sequenced expressed TCRB transcripts. Produced via immunoSEQ multiplex PCR; TCRdb's table is partial and in-frame only. The top ten clones hold approximately 0.015% of a sample with about 400,000 clones, around 13% of them seen once. This clone has only a few counts. Its antigen remains unidentified. V lost 0 bases, J lost 7 bases, and 13 bases lay in between. Per the germline V gene, CDR1 is MNHNY and CDR2 is SVGAGI (reference sequence). The CDR3 has 15 residues. Cell sorting via CD45RO/CCR7/CD25/CD127/CD95/CD27 was performed to obtain CD4+ naive, central memory, regulatory and stem cell-like memory cells.

The TCR comes from a young man in good health. The J gene is TRBJ1-5, the V gene TRBV6-6, with D perhaps matching TRBD1 (6 bases). The sequenced material came from naive CD4+ T cells from blood. The chain's CDR3 is CASSYSTGQTQPQHF. The CDR3 DNA reads as TGTGCCAGCAGTTACTCGACAGGCCAAACCCAGCCCCAGCATTTT.